One sample yielded the 17 T cell receptor beta chains listed below, sequenced in a study of blood T cells in healthy people across ages. A second PCR, run for about 7 to 11 cycles, used a sample-barcoded 5' primer plus a J-beta primer mix. Each CDR3 protein is one row after TCRdb ran MiXCR on the 5' RACE reads. Of about 1,500,000 distinct CDR3 sequences in the sample, 40% to 50% are singletons; the top ten hold roughly 7.9%. The specimen was blood. The receptors stem from a woman younger than 35 in good health.

V and J are TRBV4-2 and TRBJ1-4; D uncertain. The CDR3 is 15 amino acids. Trimming pared 0 bases from V and 7 bases from J, leaving 12 bases between. Germline V gene lookup returns CDR1 LGHNA and CDR2 YNFKEQ. As DNA, the CDR3 is TGTGCCAGCAGCCAAGATCGACGGATGGGTGAAAAACTGTTTTTT. Translated, it gives CASSQDRRMGEKLFF.

The chain recombines TRBV5-1 with TRBJ2-5; no clear D gene. Trimming cost V 3 bases and J 12 bases, with 21 bases left between them. CDR3 length equals 14 residues. Germline V CDR1 and CDR2: SGHRS, YFSETQ. The CDR3 protein is CASSSGGMPPHKYF. CDR3 nucleotide sequence: TGCGCCAGCAGCTCGGGTGGAATGCCGCCCCATAAGTACTTC.

This clonotype was seen only a few times. This chain uses TRBV7-2 with TRBJ1-4; possible D gene TRBD1, 6 bases. This CDR3 spans 13 amino acids. CDR1 is SGHTA, CDR2 FQGNSA, per germline. The V end was cut by 5 bases, the J end by 14 bases, with 18 bases between. The CDR3 loop is CASSQVSGQGLFF. The CDR3 coding sequence is TGTGCCAGCAGCCAGGTCTCTGGGCAGGGGCTGTTTTTT.

The chain recombines TRBV29-1 with TRBJ1-1; TRBD1 might be the D (6 bases). Trimming pared 5 bases from V and 2 bases from J, leaving 18 bases between. Per germline, CDR1 SQVTM and CDR2 ANQGSEA. CDR3 size: 15 residues. The CDR3 DNA is TGCAGCGTTACCCCCGGACAGTTTGAAAACACTGAAGCTTTCTTT. Its translation: CSVTPGQFENTEAFF.

A few counts support this clonotype. V is TRBV5-1 and J is TRBJ1-1; 12 bases align to TRBD1. The CDR3 length is 21 residues. J was trimmed by 0 bases and V by 4 bases; bases with no gene match: 19. The V gene's germline CDR1 is SGHRS and CDR2 YFSETQ. The CDR3 DNA is TGCGCCAGCAGCCCGTTCACCCGTTCCGGGACAGGGGGCGGGATGAACACTGAAGCTTTCTTT. Protein: CASSPFTRSGTGGGMNTEAFF.

The chain links TRBV12-3 or TRBV12-4 to TRBJ1-6; D is unresolved. The CDR3 length is 14 residues. The ends were cut back, 6 bases at V and 3 bases at J, with 9 bases in the middle. Here the CDR3 reads CASRAFNYNSPLHF. The DNA for the CDR3 is TGTGCCAGCAGGGCGTTTAACTATAATTCACCCCTCCACTTT.

This rearrangement joins TRBV20-1 to TRBJ2-1; D is unresolved. The CDR3 has 14 residues. Germline CDR1 and CDR2: DFQATT and SNEGSKA (reference sequence). The V end was cut by 3 bases, the J end by 5 bases, with 14 bases between. CDR3 amino acids: CSARPYTGHNEQFF. DNA for the CDR3: TGCAGTGCTAGGCCCTACACCGGCCACAATGAGCAGTTCTTC.

This clonotype has a handful of counts. The rearrangement joins TRBV6-2 or TRBV6-3 to TRBJ2-1; 9 nucleotides align to TRBD1. J was trimmed by 6 bases and V by 5 bases; bases with no gene match: 8. The germline gives CDR1 MNHEY, CDR2 SVGEGT. The CDR3 loop spans 15 amino acids. DNA for the CDR3: TGTGCCAGCAGTCTCCCCCGGGACAGGGCCAATGAGCAGTTCTTC. Protein sequence: CASSLPRDRANEQFF.

This chain links TRBV20-1 with TRBJ2-1; D call uncertain. The V and J ends lost 1 base and 4 bases respectively, with 17 bases between them. The CDR3 extends over 16 amino acids. The germline CDR1 and CDR2 sequences are DFQATT and SNEGSKA (reference sequence). CDR3 nucleotides: TGCAGTGCTAGAGCCCCGGCCACCCAATTATACAATGAGCAGTTCTTC. Translation gives CSARAPATQLYNEQFF.

V and J are TRBV3-1 and TRBJ2-7; D gene uncertain. The closer fit of TRBJ2-5 to the DNA end suggests the J call may be wrong. There are 15 residues in the CDR3. Per germline, CDR1 LGHDT and CDR2 YNNKEL (reference sequence). The CDR3 DNA reads as TGTGCCAGCAGAACGATCGGGCCCCTAGGCGAGACCCAGTACTTC. Protein sequence: CASRTIGPLGETQYF.

A few counts support this clonotype. The rearrangement joins TRBV7-2 to TRBJ2-1, with TRBD2 matching over 9 bases. The CDR3 runs 20 residues. Trimming cost V 3 bases and J 3 bases; bases outside gene matches: 18. Germline assignment: CDR1 SGHTA and CDR2 FQGNSA. Here the CDR3 reads CASSLPSSGVRAYIYNEQFF. The DNA for the CDR3 is TGTGCCAGCAGCTTGCCCTCTAGCGGGGTTAGGGCTTATATCTACAATGAGCAGTTCTTC.

With respect to this clonotype: Just one base apart from a much larger clone, this may be a read error. V is TRBV6-6 and J is TRBJ2-7; a possible D gene is TRBD2 (7 bases). This CDR3 spans 13 amino acids. The germline V gene has CDR1 MNHNY and CDR2 SVGAGI (reference sequence). V was pared by 5 bases and J by 5 bases, with 13 bases between. The CDR3 here is CASSQGRVDEQYF. The CDR3, as DNA: TGTGCCAGCAGTCAGGGGAGGGTCGACGAGCAGTACTTC.

The chain uses TRBV20-1 and TRBJ2-2, with 8 positions matching TRBD2. The CDR3 covers 14 residues. V lost 3 bases to trimming and J lost 4 bases; unmatched junction nucleotides: 4. The germline V gene has CDR1 DFQATT and CDR2 SNEGSKA (reference sequence). CDR3 bases: TGCAGTGCTAGTGACGGGGGGGCCACCGGGGAGCTGTTTTTT. Amino acid sequence: CSASDGGATGELFF.

This clonotype was found a few times. The chain recombines TRBV20-1 with TRBJ1-2; TRBD1 matches 11 bases. Germline assignment: CDR1 DFQATT and CDR2 SNEGSKA (reference sequence). This CDR3 region has 14 residues. Trimming cost V 3 bases and J 8 bases; bases outside gene matches: 8. The CDR3 spells CSARPGQGVYGYTF. For the CDR3, the DNA is TGCAGTGCTAGGCCGGGACAGGGGGTATACGGCTACACCTTC.

The chain joins TRBV3-1 to TRBJ2-1, with 7 positions matching TRBD2. V shed 1 base, J shed 7 bases, and the junction held 7 bases outside the gene matches. Germline V gene data show CDR1 as LGHDT and CDR2 as YNNKEL (reference sequence). CDR3 size: 15 residues. In nucleotides, the CDR3 is TGTGCCAGCAGCCAAGCTGCTAGCGGATGGAATGAGCAGTTCTTC. It specifies CASSQAASGWNEQFF.

A remark on this clonotype: An end of the junction does not agree with germline; a read error may underlie this. This chain links TRBV2 with TRBJ2-3, with 13 bases that match TRBD2. Germline V gene lookup returns CDR1 SNHLY and CDR2 FYNNEI. This CDR3 is 18 amino acids long. In nucleotides, the CDR3 is TGTGCCAGCAGGGGGGGACTAGCGGGATCATCTAGCACAGATATGCAGTATTTT. Translation: CASRGGLAGSSSTDMQYF.

This clonotype turned up a few times. The chain couples TRBV4-1 to TRBJ2-7; D might be TRBD1 (5 bases). V lost 2 bases, J lost 4 bases, and 18 bases lay in between. Germline-derived CDR1 and CDR2 are MGHRA and YSYEKL. The CDR3 has 16 residues. CDR3 sequence: CASSQSNRPEGYEQYF. CDR3 nucleotides: TGCGCCAGCAGCCAAAGCAACAGGCCCGAAGGATACGAGCAGTACTTC.